This entry lists 10 T cell receptor beta chains sequenced from one sample in a study of shared clonotypes between healthy human individuals. CD45RO negativity and positive selection for CCR7 defined naive CD8 cells, a population that excluded terminally differentiated effector memory CD45RA+ cells. Sequencing was performed with immunoSEQ multiplex PCR; in TCRdb, only in-frame clones are kept and a portion is missing. The sample yields hundreds of thousands of clones, 95% to 97% seen once. Specimen: naive CD8+ T cells sorted from blood. The receptors stem from a woman aged 25 to 39 in good health.

This clone is a singleton in its sample. This sequence joins TRBV7-4 and TRBJ2-7, with 10 bases aligning to TRBD2. Germline trimming cut 1 base from V and 4 bases from J; bases unmatched to any gene: 1. The CDR3 is 14 residues long. The V gene's germline CDR1 is SGHVT and CDR2 SQSDAQ. CDR3 sequence: CASSLETSGYEQYF. In nucleotides, the CDR3 is TGTGCCAGCAGCTTAGAGACTAGCGGGTACGAGCAGTACTTC. Together with reference TRBV7-4 and TRBJ2-7, the CDR3 gives the full variable domain: GAGVSQSPRYKVAKRGRDVALRCDSISGHVTLYWYRQTLGQGSEVLTYSQSDAQRDKSGRPSGRFSAERPERSVSTLKIQRTEQGDSAVYLCASSLETSGYEQYFGPGTRLTVT.

The V and J genes are TRBV5-1 and TRBJ1-2; D is uncertain. Trimming removed 3 bases from V and 2 bases from J, with 14 bases in between. This CDR3 has 15 residues. Per the germline V gene, CDR1 is SGHRS and CDR2 is YFSETQ. CDR3 region: CASSSTGVPNYGYTF. DNA of the CDR3: TGCGCCAGCAGCTCCACCGGGGTTCCAAACTATGGCTACACCTTC.

The chain links TRBV28 to TRBJ2-7, with D unresolved. Germline CDR1 MDHEN, CDR2 SYDVKM. The V gene lost 4 bases and the J gene lost 4 bases, with 20 bases spanning the gap. The CDR3 sequence is 16 residues long. The CDR3 loop is CASSSPLSRLEYEQYF. CDR3 in DNA: TGTGCCAGCAGTTCCCCTCTATCGCGGTTAGAGTACGAGCAGTACTTC. The complete variable domain, with remaining parts taken from reference TRBV28 and TRBJ2-7, reads DVKVTQSSRYLVKRTGEKVFLECVQDMDHENMFWYRQDPGLGLRLIYFSYDVKMKEKGDIPEGYSVSREKKERFSLILESASTNQTSMYLCASSSPLSRLEYEQYFGPGTRLTVT.

The chain has TRBV15 and TRBJ2-3; D is possibly TRBD2 (6 bases). Looked up from germline, CDR1 is LNHNV and CDR2 is YYDKDF (reference sequence). This CDR3 is built from 16 residues. V lost 7 bases to trimming and J lost 1 base, with 18 bases between them. The CDR3 spells CATTKGPPGGTDTQYF. Written as DNA, the CDR3 is TGTGCCACCACCAAGGGCCCACCGGGGGGCACAGATACGCAGTATTTT.

The DNA for the CDR3 is TGTGCCAGCAGCTTGGCCCTAGCGCCCCAAGAGACCCAGTACTTC. It codes for CASSLALAPQETQYF. The J gene is TRBJ2-5, the V gene TRBV5-6; tentative D call: TRBD2 (6 bases). Germline V gives CDR1 SGHDT, CDR2 YYEEEE. Trimming shortened V by 0 bases and J by 1 base, and 10 bases separated the two germline ends. The CDR3 is 15 amino acids.

V is TRBV2 and J is TRBJ2-2; no clear D. The CDR3 contains 12 residues. Trimming removed 5 bases from V and 7 bases from J, with 8 bases in between. Germline V gene lookup returns CDR1 SNHLY and CDR2 FYNNEI. The CDR3 region is CASSPMNGELFF. CDR3 sequence (DNA): TGTGCCAGCAGTCCTATGAACGGGGAGCTGTTTTTT.

This chain links TRBV28 with TRBJ2-1; maybe TRBD1 (5 bases). This CDR3 comprises 13 residues. The V gene's germline CDR1 is MDHEN and CDR2 SYDVKM. Trimming left V 3 bases short and J 8 bases short, with 11 bases between. The CDR3 DNA sequence: TGTGCCAGCAGTTTGAGCAGGGCGGATGAGCAGTTCTTC. It encodes CASSLSRADEQFF.

This chain links TRBV29-1 with TRBJ1-1, with D perhaps matching TRBD1 (5 bases). CDR3 length: 11 residues. Germline assignment: CDR1 SQVTM and CDR2 ANQGSEA. V lost 5 bases to trimming and J lost 1 base, with 5 bases between them. The CDR3 loop reads CSVQGNTEAFF. The CDR3 DNA is TGCAGCGTTCAGGGGAACACTGAAGCTTTCTTT.

The chain joins TRBV5-6 to TRBJ2-1; TRBD1 is a possible D gene (6 bases). The CDR3 spans 14 residues. V was pared by 0 bases and J by 4 bases, with 8 bases between. Germline values: CDR1 SGHDT, CDR2 YYEEEE. For the CDR3, the DNA is TGTGCCAGCAGCTTGGGACAGGTATACAATGAGCAGTTCTTC. Its translation: CASSLGQVYNEQFF.

The V and J genes are TRBV11-3 and TRBJ1-4; TRBD1 matches at 7 bases. CDR3 length: 20 residues. Losses at the gene ends were 4 bases for V and 8 bases for J; bases not matched to a gene: 25. CDR1 and CDR2 (germline): SGHNT, YENEEA. The CDR3: CASSCLPDRSGLGRGEKLFF. CDR3 coding DNA: TGTGCCAGCAGCTGCCTCCCGGACAGGTCCGGTTTGGGGCGAGGGGAAAAACTGTTTTTT.